The sequence of this T cell receptor beta chain was determined in a study of preoperative IRX-2 immunotherapy in early breast cancer. Libraries were prepared by immunoSEQ multiplex PCR; TCRdb keeps only in-frame clonotypes and omits some of them. Of some 25,000 clones in the sample, around 87% were seen once. Germline V gene sequence: CDR1 MNHEY, CDR2 SMNVEV (reference sequence). There are 15 residues in the CDR3. The V segment lost 6 bases and the J segment 2 bases; nucleotides outside the gene matches: 7. This sample's treatment: preoperative locoregional IRX-2 cytokine immunotherapy. The chain recombines TRBV27 with TRBJ1-5; TRBD1 matches at 7 bases. The sample was tumor tissue, taken after IRX-2 immunotherapy. The TCR originated in a human donor with breast cancer. The DNA for the CDR3 is TGTGCCAGCAGCTTCACAGGGGTCGGCAATCAGCCCCAGCATTTT. It yields the protein CASSFTGVGNQPQHF.